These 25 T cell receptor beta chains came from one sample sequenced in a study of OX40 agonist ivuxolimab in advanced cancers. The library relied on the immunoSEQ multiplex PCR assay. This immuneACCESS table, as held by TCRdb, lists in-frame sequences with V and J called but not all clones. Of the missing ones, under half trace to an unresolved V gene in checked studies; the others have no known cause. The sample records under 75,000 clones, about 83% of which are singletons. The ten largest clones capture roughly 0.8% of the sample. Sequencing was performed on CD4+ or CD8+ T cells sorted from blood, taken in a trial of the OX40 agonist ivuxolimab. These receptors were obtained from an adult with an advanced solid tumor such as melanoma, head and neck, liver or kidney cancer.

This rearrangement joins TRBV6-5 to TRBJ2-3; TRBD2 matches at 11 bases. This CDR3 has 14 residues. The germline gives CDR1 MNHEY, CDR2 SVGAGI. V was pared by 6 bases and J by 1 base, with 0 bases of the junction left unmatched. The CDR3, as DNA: TGTGCCAGCAGGACTAGCGGGGGCACAGATACGCAGTATTTT. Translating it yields CASRTSGGTDTQYF.

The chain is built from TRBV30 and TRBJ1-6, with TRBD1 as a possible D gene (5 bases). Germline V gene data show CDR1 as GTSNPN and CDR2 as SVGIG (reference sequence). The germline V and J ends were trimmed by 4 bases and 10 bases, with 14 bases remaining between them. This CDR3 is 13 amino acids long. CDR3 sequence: CAWNRRFGSPLHF. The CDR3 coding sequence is TGTGCCTGGAACAGGCGTTTCGGCTCACCCCTCCACTTT.

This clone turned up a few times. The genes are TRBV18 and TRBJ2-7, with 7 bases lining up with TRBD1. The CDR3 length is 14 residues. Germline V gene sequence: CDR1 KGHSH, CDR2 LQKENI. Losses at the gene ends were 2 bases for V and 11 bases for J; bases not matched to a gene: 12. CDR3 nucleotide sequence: TGTGCCAGCTCACCAGGGACAGAAGCGTCAGCGGAGTACTTC. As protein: CASSPGTEASAEYF.

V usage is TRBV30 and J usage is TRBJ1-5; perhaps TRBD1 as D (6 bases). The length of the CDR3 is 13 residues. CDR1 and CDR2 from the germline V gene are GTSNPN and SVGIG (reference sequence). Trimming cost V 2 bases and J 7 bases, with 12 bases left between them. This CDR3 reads CAWSPGRGQPQHF. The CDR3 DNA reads TGTGCCTGGAGTCCTGGGAGGGGGCAGCCCCAGCATTTT.

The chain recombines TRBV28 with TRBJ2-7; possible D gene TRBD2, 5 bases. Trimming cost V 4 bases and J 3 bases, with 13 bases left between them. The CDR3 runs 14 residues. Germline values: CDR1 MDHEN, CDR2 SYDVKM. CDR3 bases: TGTGCCAGCAGTTCGCCCGGGATTTTCTACGAGCAGTACTTC. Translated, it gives CASSSPGIFYEQYF.

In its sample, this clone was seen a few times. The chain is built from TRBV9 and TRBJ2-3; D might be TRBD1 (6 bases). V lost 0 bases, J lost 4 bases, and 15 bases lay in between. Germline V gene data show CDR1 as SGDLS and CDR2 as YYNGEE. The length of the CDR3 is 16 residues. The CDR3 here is CASSVADGEGADTQYF. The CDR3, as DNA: TGTGCCAGCAGCGTAGCTGACGGAGAGGGGGCAGATACGCAGTATTTT.

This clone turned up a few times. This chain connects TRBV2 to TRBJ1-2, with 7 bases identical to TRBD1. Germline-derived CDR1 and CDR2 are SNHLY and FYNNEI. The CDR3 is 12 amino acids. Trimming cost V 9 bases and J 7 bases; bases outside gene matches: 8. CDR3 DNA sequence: TGTGCCAGTGCGACAGGGATCTCTGGCTACACCTTC. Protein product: CASATGISGYTF.

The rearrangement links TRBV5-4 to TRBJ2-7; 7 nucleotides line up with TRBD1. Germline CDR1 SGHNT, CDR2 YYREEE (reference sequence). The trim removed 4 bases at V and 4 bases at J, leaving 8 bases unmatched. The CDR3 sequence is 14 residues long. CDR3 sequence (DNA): TGTGCCAGCAGCCGTTACAGGGGAGAGTACGAGCAGTACTTC. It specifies CASSRYRGEYEQYF.

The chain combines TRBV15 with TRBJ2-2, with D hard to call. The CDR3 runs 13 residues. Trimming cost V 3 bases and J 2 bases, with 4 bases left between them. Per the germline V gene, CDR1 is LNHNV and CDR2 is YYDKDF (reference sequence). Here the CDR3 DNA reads TGTGCCACCAGCAGGGAAAACACCGGGGAGCTGTTTTTT. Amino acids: CATSRENTGELFF.

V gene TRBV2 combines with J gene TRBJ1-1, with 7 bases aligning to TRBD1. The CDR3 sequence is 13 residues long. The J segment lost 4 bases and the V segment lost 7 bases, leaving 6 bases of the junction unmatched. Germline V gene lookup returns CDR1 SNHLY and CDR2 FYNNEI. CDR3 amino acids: CASTQSGGTEAFF. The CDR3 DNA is TGTGCCAGCACTCAGTCAGGGGGCACTGAAGCTTTCTTT.

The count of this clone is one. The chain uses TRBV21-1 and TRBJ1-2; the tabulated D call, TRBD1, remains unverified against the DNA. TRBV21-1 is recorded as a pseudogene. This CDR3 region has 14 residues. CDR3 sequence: CASTFRTGNYGYTF. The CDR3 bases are TGTGCCAGCACCTTCCGGACAGGGAACTATGGCTACACCTTC.

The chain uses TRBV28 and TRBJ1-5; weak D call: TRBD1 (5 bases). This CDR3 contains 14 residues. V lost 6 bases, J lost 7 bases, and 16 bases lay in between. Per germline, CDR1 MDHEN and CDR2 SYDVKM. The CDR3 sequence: CASSSWGNRQPQHF. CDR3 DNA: TGTGCCAGCAGCTCGTGGGGCAACCGGCAGCCCCAGCATTTT.

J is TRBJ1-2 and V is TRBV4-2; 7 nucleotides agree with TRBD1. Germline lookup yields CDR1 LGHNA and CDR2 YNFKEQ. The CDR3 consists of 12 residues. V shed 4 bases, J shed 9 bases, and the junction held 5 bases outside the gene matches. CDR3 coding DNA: TGTGCCAGCAGCCTCGCACAGGGGAGCTACACCTTC. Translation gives CASSLAQGSYTF.

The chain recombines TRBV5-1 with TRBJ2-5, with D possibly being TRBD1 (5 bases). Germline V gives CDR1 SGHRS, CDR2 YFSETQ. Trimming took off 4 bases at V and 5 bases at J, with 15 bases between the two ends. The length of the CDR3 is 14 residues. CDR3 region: CASSTTAGRETQYF. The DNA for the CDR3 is TGCGCCAGCAGCACGACAGCAGGAAGGGAGACCCAGTACTTC.

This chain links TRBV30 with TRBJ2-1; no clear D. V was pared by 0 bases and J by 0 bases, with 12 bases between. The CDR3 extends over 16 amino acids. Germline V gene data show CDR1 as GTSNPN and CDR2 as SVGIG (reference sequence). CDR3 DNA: TGTGCCTGGAGTGTAATCGGCCAAAACTCCTACAATGAGCAGTTCTTC. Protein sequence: CAWSVIGQNSYNEQFF.

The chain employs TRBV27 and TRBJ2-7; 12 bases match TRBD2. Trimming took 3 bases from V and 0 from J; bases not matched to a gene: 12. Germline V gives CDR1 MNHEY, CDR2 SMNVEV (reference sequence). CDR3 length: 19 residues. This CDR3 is CASSFPPGTSGSYSYEQYF. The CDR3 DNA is TGTGCCAGCAGTTTCCCTCCCGGGACTAGCGGGTCCTACTCCTACGAGCAGTACTTC.

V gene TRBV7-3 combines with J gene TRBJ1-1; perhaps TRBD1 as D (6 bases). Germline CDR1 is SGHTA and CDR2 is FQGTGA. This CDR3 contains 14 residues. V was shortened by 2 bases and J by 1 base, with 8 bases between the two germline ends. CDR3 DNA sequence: TGTGCCAGCAGCTTATCAGGGGAGAACACTGAAGCTTTCTTT. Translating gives CASSLSGENTEAFF. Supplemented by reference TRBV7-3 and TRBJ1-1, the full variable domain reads GAGVSQTPSNKVTEKGKYVELRCDPISGHTALYWYRQSLGQGPEFLIYFQGTGAADDSGLPNDRFFAVRPEGSVSTLKIQRTERGDSAVYLCASSLSGENTEAFFGQGTRLTVV.

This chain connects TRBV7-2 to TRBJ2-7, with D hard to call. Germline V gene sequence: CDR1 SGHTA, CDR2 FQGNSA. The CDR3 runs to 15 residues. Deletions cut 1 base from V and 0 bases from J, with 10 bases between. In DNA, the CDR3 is TGTGCCAGCAGCTTAGGTGGCAGAAGCTCCTACGAGCAGTACTTC. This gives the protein CASSLGGRSSYEQYF.

Here the CDR3 reads CASSKWIGQGSEKLFF. CDR3 in DNA: TGTGCCAGCAGCAAATGGATTGGGCAGGGGAGTGAAAAACTGTTTTTT. This chain joins TRBV21-1 and TRBJ1-4; TRBD1, as called in the table, went unchecked against the DNA. TRBV21-1 is an annotated pseudogene. The CDR3 runs 16 residues.

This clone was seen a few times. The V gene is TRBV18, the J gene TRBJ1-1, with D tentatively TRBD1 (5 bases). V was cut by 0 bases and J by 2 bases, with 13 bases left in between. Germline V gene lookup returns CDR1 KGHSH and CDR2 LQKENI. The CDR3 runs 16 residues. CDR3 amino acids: CASSPPDVGGNTEAFF. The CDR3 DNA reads TGTGCCAGCTCACCACCGGATGTGGGGGGAAACACTGAAGCTTTCTTT.

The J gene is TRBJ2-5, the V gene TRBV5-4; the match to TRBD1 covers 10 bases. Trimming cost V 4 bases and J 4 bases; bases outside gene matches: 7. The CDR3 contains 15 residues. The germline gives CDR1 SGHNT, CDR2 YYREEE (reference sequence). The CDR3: CASSTGQGFGETQYF. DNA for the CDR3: TGTGCCAGCAGCACGGGACAGGGGTTTGGAGAGACCCAGTACTTC. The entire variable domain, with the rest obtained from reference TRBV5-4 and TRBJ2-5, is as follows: ETGVTQSPTHLIKTRGQQVTLRCSSQSGHNTVSWYQQALGQGPQFIFQYYREEENGRGNFPPRFSGLQFPNYSSELNVNALELDDSALYLCASSTGQGFGETQYFGPGTRLLVL.

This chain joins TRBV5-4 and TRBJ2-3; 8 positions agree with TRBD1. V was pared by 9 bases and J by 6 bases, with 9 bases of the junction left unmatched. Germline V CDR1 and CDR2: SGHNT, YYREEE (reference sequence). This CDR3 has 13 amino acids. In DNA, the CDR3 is TGTGCCACTGAGCAGGGGGCAGGGGATACGCAGTATTTT. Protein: CATEQGAGDTQYF.

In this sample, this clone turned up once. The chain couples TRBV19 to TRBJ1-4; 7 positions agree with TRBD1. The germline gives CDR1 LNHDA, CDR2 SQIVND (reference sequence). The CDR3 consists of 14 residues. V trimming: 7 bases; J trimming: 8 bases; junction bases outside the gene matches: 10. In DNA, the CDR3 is TGTGCCAGTATGACCGGGACAGTTGGGGAAAAACTGTTTTTT. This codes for CASMTGTVGEKLFF. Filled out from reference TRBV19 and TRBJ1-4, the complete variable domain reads DGGITQSPKYLFRKEGQNVTLSCEQNLNHDAMYWYRQDPGQGLRLIYYSQIVNDFQKGDIAEGYSVSREKKESFPLTVTSAQKNPTAFYLCASMTGTVGEKLFFGSGTQLSVL.

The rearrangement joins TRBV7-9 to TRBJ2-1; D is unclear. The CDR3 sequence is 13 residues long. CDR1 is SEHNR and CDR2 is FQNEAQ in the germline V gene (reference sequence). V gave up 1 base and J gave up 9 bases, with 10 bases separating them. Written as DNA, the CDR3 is TGTGCCAGCAGCTTAGGGATGGAGTCTGAGCAGTTCTTC. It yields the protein CASSLGMESEQFF.

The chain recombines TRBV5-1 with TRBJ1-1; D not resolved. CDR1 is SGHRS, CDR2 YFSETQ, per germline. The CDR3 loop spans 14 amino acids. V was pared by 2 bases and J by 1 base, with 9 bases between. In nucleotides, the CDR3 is TGCGCCAGCAGCTTTCAGGAAAGGAACACTGAAGCTTTCTTT. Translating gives CASSFQERNTEAFF. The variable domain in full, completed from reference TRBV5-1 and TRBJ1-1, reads KAGVTQTPRYLIKTRGQQVTLSCSPISGHRSVSWYQQTPGQGLQFLFEYFSETQRNKGNFPGRFSGRQFSNSRSEMNVSTLELGDSALYLCASSFQERNTEAFFGQGTRLTVV.